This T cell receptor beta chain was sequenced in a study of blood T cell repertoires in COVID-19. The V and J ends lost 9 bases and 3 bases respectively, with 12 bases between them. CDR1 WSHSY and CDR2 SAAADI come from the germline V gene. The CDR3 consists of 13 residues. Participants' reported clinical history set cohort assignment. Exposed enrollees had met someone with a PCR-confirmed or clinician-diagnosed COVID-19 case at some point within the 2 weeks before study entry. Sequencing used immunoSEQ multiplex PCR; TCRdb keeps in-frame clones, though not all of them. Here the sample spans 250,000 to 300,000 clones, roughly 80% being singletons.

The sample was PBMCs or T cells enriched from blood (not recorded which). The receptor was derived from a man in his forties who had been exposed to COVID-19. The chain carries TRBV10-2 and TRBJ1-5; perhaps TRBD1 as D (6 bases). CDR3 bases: TGCGCCAGTCATGGACAGTCCAATCAGCCCCAGCATTTT. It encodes CASHGQSNQPQHF.